Following are 19 T cell receptor beta chains from one sample sequenced in a study of breast tumors, draining lymph nodes, adjacent tissues. Using its own MiXCR run on the multiplex PCR reads, TCRdb lists one record per CDR3 protein. The repertoire holds about 110,000 distinct CDR3 sequences, with 30% as singletons. Breast cancer patients provided tissue from their axillary draining lymph nodes. Sequencing input: axillary lymph node tissue. Source of these receptors: a female donor with breast cancer. Some clones in this sample may be carry-over from other donors' samples.

This clonotype was counted many times. Relative to the germline gene, one junction end is altered; a read error may explain this. CDR3 residues: CASSSVEVLNYGYPF. The CDR3 DNA is TGTGCCAGCAGCTCCGTTGAGGTTCTGAACTATGGCTACCCCTTC. V is TRBV7-9 and J is TRBJ1-2; D is undetermined. The CDR3 is 15 residues long. Germline CDR1 and CDR2: SEHNR and FQNEAQ (reference sequence).

At least ten counts were recorded for this clonotype. V and J are TRBV20-1 and TRBJ1-5, with D possibly TRBD1 on 6 matching bases. The CDR3 is 16 residues long. V gave up 1 base and J gave up 2 bases, with 15 bases separating them. Per the germline V gene, CDR1 is DFQATT and CDR2 is SNEGSKA (reference sequence). CDR3 amino acids: CSARGTQGFGNQPQHF. The CDR3 nucleotides read TGCAGTGCTAGAGGAACCCAGGGGTTCGGCAATCAGCCCCAGCATTTT.

This chain links TRBV6-5 with TRBJ2-3, with D unresolved. V was clipped by 3 bases and J by 11 bases, with 18 bases between them. CDR1 is MNHEY and CDR2 is SVGAGI in the germline V gene. This CDR3 has 14 residues. DNA of the CDR3: TGTGCCAGCAGTTATGATACTACCTACAATGAGCAGTATTTT. This translates into CASSYDTTYNEQYF.

This clonotype occurred many times. The V gene is TRBV3-1, the J gene TRBJ1-2, with a tentative D call TRBD1 (6 bases). Trimming pared 0 bases from V and 4 bases from J, leaving 15 bases between. Germline CDR1 is LGHDT and CDR2 is YNNKEL (reference sequence). The CDR3 covers 16 residues. The CDR3 loop reads CASSQEGGGGAYGYTF. The CDR3 DNA reads as TGTGCCAGCAGCCAAGAAGGTGGAGGGGGAGCCTATGGCTACACCTTC.

Many counts were recorded for this clonotype. J is TRBJ2-1 and V is TRBV4-1; 8 bases agree with TRBD2. V was clipped by 0 bases and J by 8 bases; unmatched bases: 6. Germline lookup yields CDR1 MGHRA and CDR2 YSYEKL. The CDR3 contains 15 residues. CDR3 bases: TGCGCCAGCAGCCAAGATCGCGGGGGGTCCCATGAGCAGTTCTTC. Translated: CASSQDRGGSHEQFF.

This clonotype has a count of ten or more. The CDR3 region has the DNA TGTGCCAGTAGTGGGACTTTCATCTCTGGAAACACCATATATTTT. Residues: CASSGTFISGNTIYF. The chain employs TRBV19 and TRBJ1-3; a possible D gene is TRBD1 (5 bases). Germline CDR1 LNHDA, CDR2 SQIVND (reference sequence). CDR3 size: 15 residues. V was clipped by 5 bases and J by 0 bases, with 11 bases between them.

This clonotype has a handful of counts. This may be a read error, as it is one base from a much larger clone. The rearrangement uses TRBV11-2 and TRBJ2-7; D not certain. This CDR3 spans 13 amino acids. Germline CDR1 reads SGHAT; CDR2 reads FQNNGV. The V end lost 1 base, the J end lost 6 bases, and 10 bases lay between the germline ends. CDR3 sequence (DNA): TGTGCCAGCAGCTTAGGCAAAGGCACCGAGCAGTACTTC. This sequence encodes CASSLGKGTEQYF.

The table lists this clonotype with many counts. This rearrangement joins TRBV20-1 to TRBJ2-2; D might be TRBD2 (6 bases). The CDR3 spans 17 residues. V gave up 3 bases and J gave up 6 bases, with 23 bases separating them. CDR1 DFQATT and CDR2 SNEGSKA come from the germline V gene (reference sequence). The DNA of the CDR3 is TGCAGTGCTAGCAAAAACCTCCTTAGCGGCGGCCCCGGGGAGCTGTTTTTT. Its protein product is CSASKNLLSGGPGELFF.

The V and J genes are TRBV28 and TRBJ2-2, with D possibly TRBD1 on 5 matching bases. This CDR3 has 15 residues. V shed 6 bases and J shed 1 base, with 12 bases lying between them. From germline, CDR1 is MDHEN and CDR2 SYDVKM. In DNA, the CDR3 is TGTGCCAGCAGGCAGAGACAGAAGAACACCGGGGAGCTGTTTTTT. It specifies CASRQRQKNTGELFF.

This clonotype was detected many times. This chain links TRBV11-2 with TRBJ2-7; D is possibly TRBD1 (6 bases). The germline CDR1 and CDR2 sequences are SGHAT and FQNNGV. V lost 5 bases and J lost 4, with 15 bases in between. CDR3 size: 14 residues. The CDR3, as DNA: TGTGCCAGCAGCCATCAGGGGTCCCCTTACGAGCAGTACTTC. It specifies CASSHQGSPYEQYF.

The gene calls are TRBV28 and TRBJ1-5; 9 nucleotides agree with TRBD1. Germline lookup yields CDR1 MDHEN and CDR2 SYDVKM. The CDR3 covers 14 residues. V lost 6 bases and J lost 6; bases outside the gene matches: 6. In DNA form, the CDR3 reads TGTGCCAGCAGCTCGGACAGGGGATGTCAGCCCCAGCATTTT. Its translation is CASSSDRGCQPQHF.

With respect to this clonotype: Since a much larger clone is just one base distant, this may be a read error. The CDR3 protein is CASSPPTHQGTQYF. The CDR3 region has the DNA TGTGCCAGCTCACCACCGACTCATCAAGGGACCCAGTACTTC. The J gene is TRBJ2-5, the V gene TRBV18; D gene unclear. The CDR3 contains 14 residues. Germline CDR1 reads KGHSH; CDR2 reads LQKENI.

A single count supports this clonotype. The junction departs from germline at one end; a sequencing error may be responsible. V is TRBV3-1 and J is TRBJ2-7, with TRBD2 identical over 9 bases. The germline V gene has CDR1 LGHDT and CDR2 YNNKEL (reference sequence). The CDR3 covers 17 residues. The CDR3 is CPSSQPASGISSYEQYF. DNA of the CDR3: TGTCCCAGCAGCCAACCAGCTAGCGGGATAAGCTCCTACGAGCAGTACTTC.

This clonotype was detected ten times or more. The chain combines TRBV11-3 with TRBJ2-7; D call uncertain. Germline assignment: CDR1 SGHNT and CDR2 YENEEA. There are 14 residues in the CDR3. The germline V and J ends were trimmed by 4 bases and 2 bases, with 12 bases remaining between them. CDR3 coding DNA: TGTGCCAGCAGCTCTTATTCTAAGCCCTACGAGCAGTACTTC. This codes for CASSSYSKPYEQYF.

V usage is TRBV19 and J usage is TRBJ2-2, with 13 bases that match TRBD2. CDR1 and CDR2 from the germline V gene are LNHDA and SQIVND (reference sequence). The V gene end was trimmed by 7 bases and the J gene end by 3 bases; junction bases not matched to a gene: 2. The CDR3 consists of 15 residues. This CDR3 is CASKGLAGYTGELFF. The CDR3 nucleotides read TGTGCCAGTAAGGGACTAGCGGGGTACACCGGGGAGCTGTTTTTT. Filled out from reference TRBV19 and TRBJ2-2, the complete variable domain reads DGGITQSPKYLFRKEGQNVTLSCEQNLNHDAMYWYRQDPGQGLRLIYYSQIVNDFQKGDIAEGYSVSREKKESFPLTVTSAQKNPTAFYLCASKGLAGYTGELFFGEGSRLTVL.

This clonotype was observed at least ten times. The V and J genes are TRBV5-4 and TRBJ2-6, with TRBD2 matching over 8 bases. Germline trimming cut 4 bases from V and 1 base from J; bases unmatched to any gene: 4. The CDR3 is 16 residues long. Germline assignment: CDR1 SGHNT and CDR2 YYREEE (reference sequence). CDR3 loop: CASSTRLASGANVLTF. CDR3 sequence (DNA): TGTGCCAGCAGCACCAGACTAGCGTCTGGGGCCAACGTCCTGACTTTC.

This clonotype has a count of ten or more. The chain combines TRBV9 with TRBJ2-6, with unresolved D. Trimming stripped 4 bases from V and 0 bases from J, with 8 bases between. CDR3 length: 15 amino acids. From germline, CDR1 is SGDLS and CDR2 YYNGEE. CDR3 nucleotides: TGTGCCAGCAGCCCACCTGGCTCTGGGGCCAACGTCCTGACTTTC. Its translation is CASSPPGSGANVLTF.

This clonotype was seen repeatedly, ten times or more. The chain couples TRBV25-1 to TRBJ1-4, with 8 bases that match TRBD1. Germline values: CDR1 MGHDK, CDR2 SYGVNS. Unmatched junction bases numbered 8, after V lost 4 bases and J lost 4 bases. The CDR3 loop spans 16 amino acids. The CDR3 nucleotides read TGTGCCAGCAGTGCCGCGACAGGGGTGGGTAATGAAAAACTGTTTTTT. Translation: CASSAATGVGNEKLFF.

This clonotype was found many times. A much bigger clone sits one base away, suggesting this may be a read error. This chain joins TRBV6-6 and TRBJ2-7; D is uncertain. Germline V gene lookup returns CDR1 MNHNY and CDR2 SVGAGI (reference sequence). The CDR3 is made up of 12 amino acids. The germline V and J ends were trimmed by 5 bases and 3 bases, with 8 bases remaining between them. The CDR3: CASSHEVYEQYF. Written as DNA, the CDR3 is TGTGCCAGCAGTCACGAGGTCTACGAGCAGTACTTC.